The 14 T cell receptor beta chains in this list originate from one sample, sequenced in a study of T cell changes during pregnancy in multiple sclerosis. Libraries were prepared by immunoSEQ multiplex PCR; TCRdb keeps only in-frame clonotypes and omits some of them. The sample lists 45,000 to 55,000 clones, over 80% seen once, with around 0.16% in the top ten. Material: CD4+ T cells from peripheral blood mononuclear cells, obtained after pregnancy. Receptors were obtained from a female donor in good health, enrolled as a control in a pregnancy study.

The chain employs TRBV9 and TRBJ1-1; 10 bases map to TRBD1. The CDR3 is 16 amino acids. V lost 4 bases to trimming and J lost 1 base; unmatched junction nucleotides: 7. Germline V CDR1 and CDR2: SGDLS, YYNGEE. The CDR3 here is CASSPRQGARNTEAFF. CDR3 in DNA: TGTGCCAGCAGCCCAAGACAGGGGGCCAGGAACACTGAAGCTTTCTTT.

This sequence joins TRBV29-1 and TRBJ2-7, with no clear D. Trimming left V 4 bases short and J 7 bases short, with 8 bases between. Germline-derived CDR1 and CDR2 are SQVTM and ANQGSEA. There are 10 residues in the CDR3. CDR3 loop: CSVVIREQYF. The CDR3 region has the DNA TGCAGCGTTGTGATCAGGGAGCAGTACTTC.

The V call is TRBV15, the J call TRBJ1-2, with 7 bases that match TRBD1. The CDR3 runs to 12 residues. Germline V lookup: CDR1 LNHNV, CDR2 YYDKDF (reference sequence). With 6 bases clipped from V and 4 bases from J, the junction kept 2 bases outside the gene matches. The DNA for the CDR3 is TGTGCCACCAGGAACAGGGGCTATGGCTACACCTTC. Its translation is CATRNRGYGYTF.

The gene calls are TRBV5-6 and TRBJ1-1; D uncertain. Germline V gene lookup returns CDR1 SGHDT and CDR2 YYEEEE. Trimming stripped 5 bases from V and 0 bases from J, with 14 bases between. The CDR3 runs to 15 residues. Written as DNA, the CDR3 is TGTGCCAGCAGTTCGCGTCAGACAATGAACACTGAAGCTTTCTTT. This sequence encodes CASSSRQTMNTEAFF.

The V call is TRBV2, the J call TRBJ1-2, with 9 bases aligning to TRBD1. Looked up from germline, CDR1 is SNHLY and CDR2 is FYNNEI. This CDR3 has 14 amino acids. Trimming removed 6 bases from V and 3 bases from J; junction bases left unmatched: 5. The CDR3 reads CASSGTGIHYGYTF. CDR3 DNA: TGTGCCAGCAGCGGGACAGGGATACACTATGGCTACACCTTC.

This clone was observed once. The chain recombines TRBV14 with TRBJ2-1, with TRBD1 identical over 11 bases. The CDR3 totals 16 residues. The germline CDR1 and CDR2 sequences are SGHDN and FVKESK. The junction had 10 bases not matched to a gene; V was cut back by 5 bases and J by 7 bases. CDR3 sequence reads: CASSSLPGTGGNEQFF. The CDR3 DNA is TGTGCCAGCAGCTCATTACCCGGGACAGGGGGTAATGAGCAGTTCTTC. Complete variable domain (other parts from reference TRBV14 and TRBJ2-1): EAGVTQFPSHSVIEKGQTVTLRCDPISGHDNLYWYRRVMGKEIKFLLHFVKESKQDESGMPNNRFLAERTGGTYSTLKVQPAELEDSGVYFCASSSLPGTGGNEQFFGPGTRLTVL.

The chain joins TRBV9 to TRBJ2-3, with a tentative D call TRBD2 (6 bases). Germline CDR1 reads SGDLS; CDR2 reads YYNGEE. V was trimmed by 4 bases and J by 2 bases, leaving 17 bases between them. The CDR3 sequence is 16 residues long. The CDR3 DNA sequence: TGTGCCAGCAGCCCCCGGTGGGGACTTTACACAGATACGCAGTATTTT. Its translation is CASSPRWGLYTDTQYF.

V is TRBV2 and J is TRBJ1-1; 7 bases are a match to TRBD1. This CDR3 has 14 residues. Trimming removed 5 bases from V and 5 bases from J; junction bases left unmatched: 8. Looked up from germline, CDR1 is SNHLY and CDR2 is FYNNEI. The CDR3 region is CASSITGVLTEAFF. In DNA form, the CDR3 reads TGTGCCAGCAGTATAACAGGGGTACTGACTGAAGCTTTCTTT.

The J gene is TRBJ2-2, the V gene TRBV9, with TRBD1 as a possible D gene (5 bases). The V and J ends lost 2 bases and 7 bases respectively, with 15 bases between them. This CDR3 has 15 amino acids. Germline assignment: CDR1 SGDLS and CDR2 YYNGEE. CDR3 coding DNA: TGTGCCAGCAGCGTGAAGCAGGGTACGAACGGGGAGCTGTTTTTT. This codes for CASSVKQGTNGELFF.

The chain uses TRBV28 and TRBJ1-2; TRBD1 aligns across 9 bases. CDR1 and CDR2 from the germline V gene are MDHEN and SYDVKM. The CDR3 runs 15 residues. V dropped 9 bases and J dropped 5; count of bases not matched to a gene: 13. The CDR3 loop is CASVLLPGQGYGYTF. The CDR3 coding sequence is TGTGCCAGTGTCCTCCTCCCGGGACAGGGTTATGGCTACACCTTC.

This clone was observed once. The chain recombines TRBV2 with TRBJ1-5; D might be TRBD1 (5 bases). Per germline, CDR1 SNHLY and CDR2 FYNNEI. Trimming pared 4 bases from V and 0 bases from J, leaving 10 bases between. This CDR3 contains 15 residues. CDR3 nucleotides: TGTGCCAGCAGTGCCGACAGCTATAGCAATCAGCCCCAGCATTTT. Protein product: CASSADSYSNQPQHF.

The chain is built from TRBV5-6 and TRBJ2-5; a weak D match, TRBD2 (6 bases). Trimming removed 4 bases from V and 4 bases from J, with 17 bases in between. Germline V gene data show CDR1 as SGHDT and CDR2 as YYEEEE. The CDR3 consists of 15 residues. In DNA, the CDR3 is TGTGCCAGCAGCCGCGGGACTTCTTGGGGAGAGACCCAGTACTTC. Its translation is CASSRGTSWGETQYF.

The chain couples TRBV30 to TRBJ1-2; D gene unclear. In germline, CDR1 is GTSNPN, CDR2 SVGIG (reference sequence). V was trimmed by 1 base and J by 1 base, leaving 4 bases between them. The CDR3 covers 12 residues. The CDR3 DNA reads as TGTGCCTGGAGTGCCAGTAACTATGGCTACACCTTC. Its translation: CAWSASNYGYTF.

In this sample, this clone turned up once. The chain carries TRBV7-2 and TRBJ2-5; D is perhaps TRBD1 (5 bases). Looked up from germline, CDR1 is SGHTA and CDR2 is FQGNSA. Trimming removed 5 bases at V and 5 bases at J, with 12 bases between. The CDR3 consists of 13 residues. This chain's CDR3 is CASSLGAGETQYF. CDR3 DNA sequence: TGTGCCAGCAGCCTGGGCGCAGGGGAGACCCAGTACTTC.